The clone carrying this T cell receptor beta chain appeared a few times. What it binds is unknown. The sample originates from a study of Ad26.COV2.S vaccination and SARS-CoV-2 variants. Study-wide background: The donor was enrolled in the Ad26.COV2.S arm of the COV1001 trial. Study results and limitations: Non-spike TCR breadth showed similarity between vaccine and placebo recipients.

CDR1 and CDR2 (germline): SNHLY, FYNNEI. The CDR3 runs to 15 residues. V was pared by 5 bases and J by 0 bases, with 10 bases between. The treatment denotes: some 20 received Ad26.COV2.S at low or high dose, single or two shots; about five received placebo; per-sample allocation not given. Sample collection was performed on day 63 after the first vaccine or placebo injection. In Boston, an adult donor aged 18-55 years took part. The protocol was immunoSEQ multiplex PCR, while the TCRdb copy is restricted to in-frame clones and leaves out a portion. The sample gives about 350,000 clones, around 89% of which show up once; approximately 5.9% is in the top ten.

The rearrangement uses TRBV2 and TRBJ2-2; TRBD1 is a possible D gene (5 bases). The TCR sequence derives from a person between 18 and 59 years old who received the Ad26.COV2.S COVID-19 vaccine or a placebo. The specimen was peripheral blood, collected in a trial of Ad26.COV2.S vaccine versus placebo. The CDR3 reads CASSFLTANTGELFF. DNA for the CDR3: TGTGCCAGCAGTTTCCTGACAGCGAACACCGGGGAGCTGTTTTTT.